The 25 T cell receptor beta chains listed next were all sequenced from one sample in a study of cytomegalovirus exposure and HLA in healthy donors. Primers: 60 Vbeta forward and 13 Jbeta reverse. Clones were sequenced by immunoSEQ multiplex PCR, and TCRdb holds only the in-frame ones, with some missing. This sample yields 35,000 to 50,000 clones, of which around two thirds are seen a single time; roughly 8.9% belongs to the top ten. The sequencing sample was made of PBMCs. The receptors here all came from a human donor in good health.

The genes are TRBV9 and TRBJ1-2; the D gene is possibly TRBD1 (5 bases). Trimming shortened V by 6 bases and J by 5 bases, and 14 bases separated the two germline ends. The CDR3 has 13 amino acids. The germline V gene encodes CDR1 SGDLS and CDR2 YYNGEE. The CDR3 loop reads CASTREGSYGYTF. DNA of the CDR3: TGTGCCAGCACCCGGGAGGGGAGTTATGGCTACACCTTC.

This clone showed up just once. The chain has TRBV27 and TRBJ1-1; perhaps TRBD1 as D (5 bases). Trimming took 7 bases from V and 4 from J, leaving 16 bases between them. This CDR3 has 14 amino acids. Germline V gene sequence: CDR1 MNHEY, CDR2 SMNVEV (reference sequence). CDR3 in DNA: TGTGCCAGCACATCCCCCTTGGGGCGCACTGAAGCTTTCTTT. Translating it yields CASTSPLGRTEAFF.

This clone was counted a few times. The chain recombines TRBV5-5 with TRBJ2-7, with D unresolved. Trimming took 0 bases from V and 6 from J, leaving 10 bases between them. The length of the CDR3 is 13 residues. CDR1 is SGHKS and CDR2 is YYEKEE in the germline V gene (reference sequence). The CDR3 reads CASSLAAGLEQYF. DNA of the CDR3: TGTGCCAGCAGCTTGGCCGCAGGTCTCGAGCAGTACTTC.

The gene calls are TRBV29-1 and TRBJ2-7; the D gene is possibly TRBD1 (6 bases). Germline CDR1 reads SQVTM; CDR2 reads ANQGSEA. CDR3 length: 15 residues. With 0 bases removed from V and 2 bases from J, the gap between germline ends came to 14 bases. In nucleotides, the CDR3 is TGCAGCGTTGAAGATTCTGGGGGCGGACCCTACGAGCAGTACTTC. Translated, it gives CSVEDSGGGPYEQYF.

V gene TRBV7-6 combines with J gene TRBJ2-7, with TRBD1 matching over 7 bases. CDR3 size: 14 residues. Germline-derived CDR1 and CDR2 are SGHVS and FNYEAQ. V lost 5 bases, J lost 3 bases, and 7 bases stayed unmatched. CDR3 residues: CASSPVTGIYEQYF. The CDR3 DNA reads as TGTGCCAGCAGCCCAGTGACAGGGATCTACGAGCAGTACTTC.

This clone was counted between two and nine times. The V gene is TRBV5-1, the J gene TRBJ1-1; possibly TRBD1 for D (6 bases). Germline CDR1 is SGHRS and CDR2 is YFSETQ. V dropped 1 base and J dropped 1 base, with 14 bases sitting between them. This CDR3 has 16 amino acids. CDR3 region: CASSLFIGQSNTEAFF. The DNA for the CDR3 is TGCGCCAGCAGCTTGTTTATCGGACAGTCGAACACTGAAGCTTTCTTT.

V usage is TRBV2 and J usage is TRBJ2-1; 9 bases fit TRBD1. The V gene end was trimmed by 6 bases and the J gene end by 1 base; junction bases not matched to a gene: 7. The CDR3 runs to 16 residues. In germline, CDR1 is SNHLY, CDR2 FYNNEI. CDR3: CASSAGTGRSYNEQFF. The CDR3 region has the DNA TGTGCCAGCAGCGCTGGGACAGGGAGATCCTACAATGAGCAGTTCTTC. The variable domain in full, completed from reference TRBV2 and TRBJ2-1, reads EPEVTQTPSHQVTQMGQEVILRCVPISNHLYFYWYRQILGQKVEFLVSFYNNEISEKSEIFDDQFSVERPDGSNFTLKIRSTKLEDSAMYFCASSAGTGRSYNEQFFGPGTRLTVL.

The genes are TRBV2 and TRBJ1-1; 7 nucleotides match TRBD1. Germline V gene sequence: CDR1 SNHLY, CDR2 FYNNEI. With 5 bases clipped from V and 5 bases from J, the junction kept 2 bases outside the gene matches. The CDR3 runs to 12 residues. The CDR3 protein is CASSRQGTEAFF. In DNA, the CDR3 is TGTGCCAGCAGTAGACAGGGAACTGAAGCTTTCTTT.

The table lists this clone with a few counts. This chain uses TRBV5-1 with TRBJ2-6; D not resolved. Germline V gives CDR1 SGHRS, CDR2 YFSETQ. This CDR3 is built from 17 residues. Trimming took off 4 bases at V and 1 base at J, with 15 bases between the two ends. CDR3 in amino acids: CASSRVPPPSGANVLTF. The CDR3 DNA reads as TGCGCCAGCAGCCGGGTCCCTCCGCCTTCTGGGGCCAACGTCCTGACTTTC. Filled out from reference TRBV5-1 and TRBJ2-6, the complete variable domain reads KAGVTQTPRYLIKTRGQQVTLSCSPISGHRSVSWYQQTPGQGLQFLFEYFSETQRNKGNFPGRFSGRQFSNSRSEMNVSTLELGDSALYLCASSRVPPPSGANVLTFGAGSRLTVL.

There are a few counts of this clone. V usage is TRBV11-2 and J usage is TRBJ1-2, with a possible D match to TRBD1 (5 bases). Germline lookup yields CDR1 SGHAT and CDR2 FQNNGV. The CDR3 contains 14 residues. V was shortened by 4 bases and J by 8 bases, with 17 bases between the two germline ends. DNA for the CDR3: TGTGCCAGCAGCTCTAGGTGGGGGGGTTACGGCTACACCTTC. As protein: CASSSRWGGYGYTF.

This chain uses TRBV7-6 with TRBJ1-4, with D uncertain. V lost 5 bases and J lost 3, with 7 bases in between. The CDR3 is 13 residues long. Germline assignment: CDR1 SGHVS and CDR2 FNYEAQ. CDR3 in amino acids: CASSPGSNEKLFF. The CDR3 DNA follows: TGTGCCAGCAGCCCGGGGTCTAATGAAAAACTGTTTTTT. Full variable domain (missing parts from reference TRBV7-6 and TRBJ1-4): GAGVSQSPRYKVTKRGQDVALRCDPISGHVSLYWYRQALGQGPEFLTYFNYEAQQDKSGLPNDRFSAERPEGSISTLTIQRTEQRDSAMYRCASSPGSNEKLFFGSGTQLSVL.

The chain links TRBV9 to TRBJ2-5, with TRBD2 identical over 11 bases. The CDR3 covers 16 residues. The J segment lost 3 bases and the V segment lost 4 bases, leaving 8 bases of the junction unmatched. From germline, CDR1 is SGDLS and CDR2 YYNGEE. Written as DNA, the CDR3 is TGTGCCAGCAGCCCTCTCCCACTAGCGGGGGAAGAGACCCAGTACTTC. It yields the protein CASSPLPLAGEETQYF.

The chain employs TRBV5-8 and TRBJ2-7, with a weak D call TRBD1 (5 bases). V dropped 2 bases and J dropped 3 bases, with 15 bases sitting between them. From germline, CDR1 is SGHTS and CDR2 YDEGEE. The CDR3 has 15 amino acids. The CDR3 nucleotides are TGTGCCAGCAGCTTTTTTCAGGGTGCGATCTACGAGCAGTACTTC. The encoded protein is CASSFFQGAIYEQYF.

V gene TRBV15 combines with J gene TRBJ1-5; D is undetermined. Germline V gives CDR1 LNHNV, CDR2 YYDKDF (reference sequence). The V and J ends lost 1 base and 0 bases respectively, with 4 bases between them. The CDR3 spans 14 residues. This CDR3 reads CATSRGSSNQPQHF. The CDR3 DNA reads TGTGCCACCAGCAGAGGGAGTAGCAATCAGCCCCAGCATTTT.

The chain links TRBV25-1 to TRBJ2-1; 8 nucleotides match TRBD1. Germline CDR1 is MGHDK and CDR2 is SYGVNS. After removal of 5 bases from V and 7 bases from J, the junction contained 4 bases not matched to a gene. The CDR3 consists of 13 residues. CDR3: CASSRDRRNEQFF. The DNA of the CDR3 is TGTGCCAGCAGTCGGGACAGGAGGAATGAGCAGTTCTTC. The whole variable domain, remainder taken from reference TRBV25-1 and TRBJ2-1, is EADIYQTPRYLVIGTGKKITLECSQTMGHDKMYWYQQDPGMELHLIHYSYGVNSTEKGDLSSESTVSRIRTEHFPLTLESARPSHTSQYLCASSRDRRNEQFFGPGTRLTVL.

V and J are TRBV30 and TRBJ2-3, with 11 nucleotides matching TRBD1. In germline, CDR1 is GTSNPN, CDR2 SVGIG (reference sequence). With 4 bases clipped from V and 9 bases from J, the junction kept 9 bases outside the gene matches. The length of the CDR3 is 14 residues. This CDR3 is CAWTRDRGFSTQYF. The CDR3, as DNA: TGTGCCTGGACCCGGGACAGGGGGTTCTCGACGCAGTATTTT.

The gene calls are TRBV6-5 and TRBJ1-6; D is perhaps TRBD1 (6 bases). The V end was cut by 7 bases, the J end by 9 bases, with 19 bases between. Germline V gene data show CDR1 as MNHEY and CDR2 as SVGAGI. The CDR3 consists of 15 residues. The CDR3 loop reads CASTPVGGGPSPLHF. In DNA, the CDR3 is TGTGCCAGCACCCCGGTAGGTGGGGGCCCTTCACCCCTCCACTTT.

The chain carries TRBV19 and TRBJ1-6; TRBD1 matches 7 bases. The CDR3 length is 14 residues. Looked up from germline, CDR1 is LNHDA and CDR2 is SQIVND (reference sequence). Trimming cost V 6 bases and J 7 bases; bases outside gene matches: 6. The CDR3: CASREGAQNSPLHF. The CDR3 coding sequence is TGTGCCAGTAGAGAGGGGGCGCAGAATTCACCCCTCCACTTT.

The genes are TRBV19 and TRBJ1-5, with D unclear. The germline V and J ends were trimmed by 6 bases and 6 bases, with 15 bases remaining between them. The CDR3 totals 14 residues. The germline gives CDR1 LNHDA, CDR2 SQIVND (reference sequence). This CDR3 is CASSRRRLGQPQHF. CDR3 sequence (DNA): TGTGCCAGTAGCCGCCGCAGGCTGGGTCAGCCCCAGCATTTT.

The V gene is TRBV7-3, the J gene TRBJ1-2, with 10 bases that match TRBD1. The J segment lost 10 bases and the V segment lost 2 bases, leaving 4 bases of the junction unmatched. The length of the CDR3 is 13 residues. CDR1 is SGHTA, CDR2 FQGTGA, per germline. The CDR3 region has the DNA TGTGCCAGCAGCTTATCGGGGACAGGGGCCTACACCTTC. Its protein is CASSLSGTGAYTF. Using reference TRBV7-3 and TRBJ1-2 for the parts outside the CDR3, the full variable domain is GAGVSQTPSNKVTEKGKYVELRCDPISGHTALYWYRQSLGQGPEFLIYFQGTGAADDSGLPNDRFFAVRPEGSVSTLKIQRTERGDSAVYLCASSLSGTGAYTFGSGTRLTVV.

The chain carries TRBV2 and TRBJ1-5, with a possible D match to TRBD1 (5 bases). The CDR3 is made up of 14 amino acids. Germline CDR1 reads SNHLY; CDR2 reads FYNNEI. V was clipped by 6 bases and J by 2 bases, with 11 bases between them. CDR3 protein: CASRGGFGNQPQHF. The CDR3 DNA follows: TGTGCCAGCAGGGGGGGGTTTGGCAATCAGCCCCAGCATTTT.

The chain is built from TRBV7-9 and TRBJ1-1; perhaps TRBD1 as D (5 bases). The CDR3 length is 14 residues. Trimming took off 1 base at V and 7 bases at J, with 13 bases between the two ends. Looked up from germline, CDR1 is SEHNR and CDR2 is FQNEAQ (reference sequence). As DNA, the CDR3 is TGTGCCAGCAGCTTAGACTCCAGTCAGGGTGAAGCTTTCTTT. This codes for CASSLDSSQGEAFF.

The chain couples TRBV6-5 to TRBJ1-2; D is perhaps TRBD1 (5 bases). The CDR3 runs 11 residues. CDR1 is MNHEY, CDR2 SVGAGI, per germline. Trimming took off 5 bases at V and 8 bases at J, with 9 bases between the two ends. The CDR3 reads CASSPGYGYTF. The CDR3 DNA follows: TGTGCCAGCAGTCCAGGGTACGGCTACACCTTC.

The V gene is TRBV6-6, the J gene TRBJ1-4; TRBD1 matches at 7 bases. Germline CDR1 and CDR2: MNHNY and SVGAGI (reference sequence). V lost 8 bases and J lost 12; bases outside the gene matches: 18. This CDR3 comprises 15 residues. In nucleotides, the CDR3 is TGTGCCAGCTCACTCGCGACAGGGACGGGTGTGGAACTGTTTTTT. Protein sequence: CASSLATGTGVELFF.

The genes are TRBV6-5 and TRBJ1-2; tentatively, D is TRBD1 (6 bases). The CDR3 is made up of 16 amino acids. The V and J ends lost 2 bases and 5 bases respectively, with 18 bases between them. CDR1 is MNHEY and CDR2 is SVGAGI in the germline V gene. The CDR3 DNA is TGTGCCAGCAGTTACACAGGACAGTTATCTTCTTATGGCTACACCTTC. Its translation: CASSYTGQLSSYGYTF.